This T cell receptor beta chain is drawn from a study of T cells in Graves' hyperthyroidism and ophthalmopathy. This clonotype was observed many times. The hyperthyroidism was newly diagnosed and had lasted under 2 months; the patients were aged 18 to 65. The V gene's germline CDR1 is MNHEY and CDR2 SVGEGT. Trimming left V 2 bases short and J 4 bases short, with 20 bases between. The length of the CDR3 is 17 residues. TCR beta CDR3 regions were amplified from RNA transcripts. TCR CDR3 regions were first amplified by RT-PCR with HTBI primers. TCRdb itself ran the multiplex PCR reads through MiXCR, one entry per CDR3 protein. Of some 700,000 distinct CDR3 sequences listed, about 18% are singletons.

Sample: blood. This chain connects TRBV6-2 or TRBV6-3 to TRBJ1-1; TRBD1 is a possible D gene (6 bases). This sequence was found in a man aged 50-60 years with Graves' hyperthyroidism. The CDR3 sequence is CASSYNLLTGFGTEAFF. The CDR3 DNA reads TGTGCCAGCAGTTACAATCTGCTTACAGGGTTTGGCACTGAAGCTTTCTTT.